This paragraph reports one T cell receptor beta chain. The antigen is not known. Libraries were prepared by immunoSEQ multiplex PCR; TCRdb keeps only in-frame clonotypes and omits some of them. Of around 38,000 clones listed, about 86% were seen once; the top ten hold over 20%. V shed 2 bases and J shed 1 base, with 13 bases lying between them. Germline-derived CDR1 and CDR2 are MNHEY and SVGAGI. This CDR3 is built from 16 residues. Stated time point: peripheral blood 6 weeks after treatment start. The data stem from a study of PD-L1 blockade in urothelial cancer. Study information: Most patients, about 85% of the roughly 29, were males with bladder-origin cancer. Whole-study results and caveats: Durable-benefit patients expanded tumor-associated blood clones more at 3 weeks.

The sample was PBMCs, taken around atezolizumab (anti-PD-L1) treatment. This clonotype was sampled from a man aged 55 to 70 with urothelial cancer. This chain connects TRBV6-5 to TRBJ2-3, with D possibly matching TRBD1 (6 bases). The CDR3 DNA reads TGTGCCAGCAGTTACGAGGGGGTTCGAGGCACAGATACGCAGTATTTT. Amino acids: CASSYEGVRGTDTQYF.